These 32 T cell receptor beta chains originate from one sample sequenced in a study of persistence of HIV-infected CD4 T cells. These receptors have no identified antigens. Lysates of CMV-infected fibroblasts at around 9.8 ug/mL stimulated these cells. CD40L/CD69 double-negative CD45RO-high memory CD4+ T cells were collected. The immunoSEQ assay was version 4, run in survey mode. Sequenced by immunoSEQ multiplex PCR; TCRdb stores in-frame clones only, minus some. The table lists 25,000 to 35,000 clones, roughly 75% of them singletons. The sequencing here drew on CD4+ T cells sorted from PBMCs after roughly 18-hour stimulation, taken from a patient who received antiretroviral therapy. These receptors were obtained from an adult woman with HIV who was CMV-seropositive.

The chain combines TRBV12-5 with TRBJ1-4; no reliable D call. The V end lost 3 bases, the J end lost 5 bases, and 13 bases lay between the germline ends. Germline V gene sequence: CDR1 LGHNT, CDR2 FRNRAP. The CDR3 extends over 15 amino acids. The CDR3 DNA sequence: TGTGCTAGTGGTTTCGACCCCGAGAGGAATGAAAAACTGTTTTTT. Amino acids: CASGFDPERNEKLFF.

The V call is TRBV27, the J call TRBJ2-3, with 8 bases matching TRBD2. The germline gives CDR1 MNHEY, CDR2 SMNVEV (reference sequence). V shed 7 bases and J 0 bases; nucleotides not matched to a gene: 9. This CDR3 contains 16 residues. CDR3 coding DNA: TGTGCCAGCACCCGCTTCCGGGGGGGCAGCACAGATACGCAGTATTTT. It specifies CASTRFRGGSTDTQYF.

The chain carries TRBV5-6 and TRBJ1-2; the D is unclear. The V end was cut by 2 bases, the J end by 4 bases, with 6 bases between. The CDR3 is 12 amino acids. Germline lookup yields CDR1 SGHDT and CDR2 YYEEEE. CDR3 sequence: CASSLGGYGYTF. CDR3 coding DNA: TGTGCCAGCAGCTTAGGAGGCTATGGCTACACCTTC.

The rearrangement uses TRBV30 and TRBJ1-6, with D hard to call. V was trimmed by 1 base and J by 9 bases, leaving 7 bases between them. The germline V gene has CDR1 GTSNPN and CDR2 SVGIG (reference sequence). This CDR3 is 12 amino acids long. CDR3 DNA sequence: TGTGCCTGGAGTGATCGGTTTTCACCCCTCCACTTT. This encodes CAWSDRFSPLHF.

The chain combines TRBV11-1 with TRBJ1-2, with D perhaps matching TRBD1 (6 bases). Germline loops: CDR1 SGHAT, CDR2 FQDESV (reference sequence). This CDR3 contains 15 residues. The ends were cut back, 5 bases at V and 3 bases at J, with 16 bases in the middle. DNA for the CDR3: TGTGCCAGCAGCGCAGTGGGGGCGGTTGACTATGGCTACACCTTC. Protein sequence: CASSAVGAVDYGYTF.

This clone was recorded only once. The rearrangement joins TRBV6-5 to TRBJ2-1; 7 bases map to TRBD1. CDR1 MNHEY and CDR2 SVGAGI come from the germline V gene. There are 14 residues in the CDR3. The junction had 5 bases not matched to a gene; V was cut back by 5 bases and J by 4 bases. The DNA of the CDR3 is TGTGCCAGCAGTCCTTCACAGGGGTACAATGAGCAGTTCTTC. Its translation: CASSPSQGYNEQFF.

The V call is TRBV5-4, the J call TRBJ2-5, with D perhaps matching TRBD1 (7 bases). Germline CDR1 reads SGHNT; CDR2 reads YYREEE (reference sequence). V dropped 2 bases and J dropped 4 bases, with 15 bases sitting between them. The CDR3 totals 15 residues. The CDR3 DNA reads as TGTGCCAGCAGCTTTTTGGCAGGGGGAGGAGAGACCCAGTACTTC. Protein: CASSFLAGGGETQYF.

The chain has TRBV19 and TRBJ1-6; TRBD1 agrees at 7 bases. The CDR3 covers 15 residues. Germline V CDR1 and CDR2: LNHDA, SQIVND (reference sequence). The junction had 3 bases not matched to a gene; V was cut back by 2 bases and J by 5 bases. The CDR3 loop reads CASSILGGDNSPLHF. The CDR3, as DNA: TGTGCCAGTAGTATATTAGGGGGCGATAATTCACCCCTCCACTTT.

This chain links TRBV30 with TRBJ2-6, with 10 bases aligning to TRBD1. V lost 2 bases, J lost 2 bases, and 9 bases stayed unmatched. This CDR3 region has 18 residues. Germline values: CDR1 GTSNPN, CDR2 SVGIG (reference sequence). CDR3 protein: CAWSLGQGVSTGANVLTF. The CDR3 DNA reads TGTGCCTGGAGTCTCGGACAGGGGGTCTCTACTGGGGCCAACGTCCTGACTTTC.

This chain connects TRBV29-1 to TRBJ1-3; 7 bases align to TRBD1. The germline V gene has CDR1 SQVTM and CDR2 ANQGSEA. The V gene end was trimmed by 7 bases and the J gene end by 1 base; junction bases not matched to a gene: 1. This CDR3 region has 12 residues. CDR3 residues: CSATGSGNTIYF. The CDR3 DNA reads TGCAGCGCGACAGGGTCTGGAAACACCATATATTTT.

This clone was seen only a few times. The V gene is TRBV27, the J gene TRBJ2-7; D ambiguous. Germline CDR1 is MNHEY and CDR2 is SMNVEV (reference sequence). The CDR3 has 13 residues. The V end lost 6 bases, the J end lost 0 bases, and 9 bases lay between the germline ends. The CDR3 is CASRRELSYEQYF. The CDR3 bases are TGTGCCAGCAGAAGGGAACTCTCCTACGAGCAGTACTTC.

The rearrangement uses TRBV5-1 and TRBJ1-2; 10 positions match TRBD1. V was clipped by 3 bases and J by 1 base; unmatched bases: 3. Germline V gene sequence: CDR1 SGHRS, CDR2 YFSETQ. The CDR3 extends over 15 amino acids. The CDR3 nucleotides are TGCGCCAGCAGCTCCCGGGACAGGGGTAACTATGGCTACACCTTC. This sequence encodes CASSSRDRGNYGYTF.

The rearrangement links TRBV6-1 to TRBJ2-2; unclear D gene. This CDR3 comprises 14 residues. Germline V gene data show CDR1 as MNHNS and CDR2 as SASEGT. V shed 3 bases and J shed 3 bases, with 8 bases lying between them. The CDR3 loop reads CASSEPPYTGELFF. The CDR3 DNA is TGTGCCAGCAGTGAGCCCCCGTACACCGGGGAGCTGTTTTTT.

The rearrangement joins TRBV15 to TRBJ1-5; D not resolved. This CDR3 spans 13 amino acids. Trimming pared 0 bases from V and 9 bases from J, leaving 9 bases between. Germline values: CDR1 LNHNV, CDR2 YYDKDF (reference sequence). The chain's CDR3 is CATSRDSGRPQHF. The CDR3, as DNA: TGTGCCACCAGCAGAGATAGCGGGAGGCCCCAGCATTTT.

The chain combines TRBV19 with TRBJ1-4; tentatively, D is TRBD1 (6 bases). Looked up from germline, CDR1 is LNHDA and CDR2 is SQIVND (reference sequence). V shed 6 bases and J shed 6 bases, with 14 bases lying between them. CDR3 size: 14 residues. The CDR3 loop is CASRAAGVDEKLFF. CDR3 nucleotides: TGTGCCAGTAGGGCGGCAGGGGTTGATGAAAAACTGTTTTTT.

The J gene is TRBJ1-2, the V gene TRBV7-8; D gene unclear. The germline V gene has CDR1 SGHVS and CDR2 FQNEAQ. V lost 1 base to trimming and J lost 4 bases, with 10 bases between them. This CDR3 is built from 14 residues. The CDR3 sequence: CASSLGAATYGYTF. The DNA for the CDR3 is TGTGCCAGCAGCTTAGGGGCGGCCACCTATGGCTACACCTTC.

The rearrangement uses TRBV5-5 and TRBJ1-3, with D possibly TRBD1 on 5 matching bases. This CDR3 spans 16 amino acids. The germline V and J ends were trimmed by 2 bases and 10 bases, with 22 bases remaining between them. Germline lookup yields CDR1 SGHKS and CDR2 YYEKEE (reference sequence). DNA for the CDR3: TGTGCCAGCAGCTTAGTAGGGGAGGCACCGCGGTCAACCATATATTTT. Translating it yields CASSLVGEAPRSTIYF.

The chain joins TRBV6-9 to TRBJ1-1; no definite D call. Trimming took off 3 bases at V and 5 bases at J, with 10 bases between the two ends. This CDR3 is built from 13 residues. The germline V gene encodes CDR1 MNHGY and CDR2 SVAAGI. The CDR3 region is CASSYNSGTEAFF. Written as DNA, the CDR3 is TGTGCCAGCAGTTACAACAGCGGAACTGAAGCTTTCTTT.

This clone has only one observation. V gene TRBV24-1 combines with J gene TRBJ2-3; 8 bases agree with TRBD2. Germline V lookup: CDR1 KGHDR, CDR2 SFDVKD. The CDR3 has 15 amino acids. Trimming at V came to 6 bases and at J to 2 bases, leaving 6 bases not matched to a gene. The CDR3 protein is CATSPGGGHTDTQYF. The CDR3 bases are TGTGCCACCAGTCCCGGGGGGGGGCACACAGATACGCAGTATTTT.

J is TRBJ1-3 and V is TRBV28; D is uncertain. V lost 1 base and J 9 bases, leaving 4 bases between the germline ends. This CDR3 comprises 11 residues. Per the germline V gene, CDR1 is MDHEN and CDR2 is SYDVKM. The CDR3 here is CASSLYGTIYF. The CDR3 region has the DNA TGTGCCAGCAGTTTATACGGCACCATATATTTT.

This rearrangement joins TRBV5-1 to TRBJ1-1, with 11 bases that match TRBD1. Germline V CDR1 and CDR2: SGHRS, YFSETQ. V gave up 3 bases and J gave up 6 bases; unmatched junction bases: 4. The CDR3 covers 14 residues. The CDR3 DNA reads as TGCGCCAGCAGCTCTGGACAGGGGGCTTCTGAAGCTTTCTTT. Translated, it gives CASSSGQGASEAFF.

This chain joins TRBV4-1 and TRBJ1-2; 7 nucleotides align to TRBD1. Germline V gene data show CDR1 as MGHRA and CDR2 as YSYEKL. V dropped 6 bases and J dropped 6; count of bases not matched to a gene: 7. The CDR3 is made up of 13 amino acids. The CDR3: CASRTGPYDGYTF. Written as DNA, the CDR3 is TGCGCCAGCAGGACAGGGCCCTATGATGGCTACACCTTC.

The V call is TRBV5-4, the J call TRBJ2-7; TRBD1 matches at 7 bases. After removal of 5 bases from V and 2 bases from J, the junction contained 7 bases not matched to a gene. The CDR3 sequence is 14 residues long. Germline V gene data show CDR1 as SGHNT and CDR2 as YYREEE (reference sequence). The CDR3 is CASREGTATYEQYV. The DNA of the CDR3 is TGTGCCAGCAGAGAAGGGACAGCCACCTACGAGCAGTACGTC.

The V and J genes are TRBV30 and TRBJ1-5, with 9 positions matching TRBD1. The V and J ends lost 0 bases and 9 bases, in that order; junction bases with no gene match: 6. Germline V gene lookup returns CDR1 GTSNPN and CDR2 SVGIG (reference sequence). The CDR3 runs to 14 residues. Here the CDR3 DNA reads TGTGCCTGGAGTGTACAGGGGGCTAATGTGCCCCAGCATTTT. As protein: CAWSVQGANVPQHF.

The V gene is TRBV5-1, the J gene TRBJ1-1, with 7 positions matching TRBD1. Trimming took 0 bases from V and 2 from J; bases not matched to a gene: 10. The germline gives CDR1 SGHRS, CDR2 YFSETQ. The length of the CDR3 is 17 residues. CDR3 bases: TGCGCCAGCAGCTTGGCGGGGAGAGGGGGCTTTAACACTGAAGCTTTCTTT. It specifies CASSLAGRGGFNTEAFF.

CDR3 DNA: TGTGCCAGCAGGCCGCCTTCGAACACCGGGGAGCTGTTTTTT. The encoded protein is CASRPPSNTGELFF. This chain links TRBV6-6 with TRBJ2-2, with D unclear. Germline-derived CDR1 and CDR2 are MNHNY and SVGAGI (reference sequence). Trimming shortened V by 6 bases and J by 0 bases, and 8 bases separated the two germline ends. The CDR3 totals 14 residues.

The chain uses TRBV3-1 (or the pseudogene TRBV3-2) and TRBJ2-5; D remains unclear. Trimming removed 2 bases at V and 1 base at J, with 11 bases between. The CDR3 totals 15 residues. Germline lookup yields CDR1 LGHDT and CDR2 YNNKEL (reference sequence). CDR3 nucleotides: TGTGCCAGCAGCCAAAGGGCCGGGTCCCAAGAGACCCAGTACTTC. It codes for CASSQRAGSQETQYF.

In its sample, this clone was seen a few times. The chain has TRBV5-4 and TRBJ2-5, with D possibly being TRBD1 (6 bases). The CDR3 loop spans 13 amino acids. In germline, CDR1 is SGHNT, CDR2 YYREEE (reference sequence). V was cut by 1 base and J by 2 bases, with 6 bases left in between. The CDR3 protein is CASSLRGQETQYF. The CDR3 DNA sequence: TGTGCCAGCAGCTTGAGGGGGCAAGAGACCCAGTACTTC.

The chain joins TRBV5-1 to TRBJ2-3; perhaps D is TRBD1 or TRBD2 (6 bases each). Germline V gene data show CDR1 as SGHRS and CDR2 as YFSETQ. Deletions cut 4 bases from V and 3 bases from J, with 15 bases between. CDR3 length equals 15 residues. CDR3: CASSLEEGGTDTQYF. The CDR3 DNA is TGCGCCAGCAGCCTGGAGGAGGGGGGAACAGATACGCAGTATTTT. The full variable domain, with the rest looked up from reference TRBV5-1 and TRBJ2-3, is KAGVTQTPRYLIKTRGQQVTLSCSPISGHRSVSWYQQTPGQGLQFLFEYFSETQRNKGNFPGRFSGRQFSNSRSEMNVSTLELGDSALYLCASSLEEGGTDTQYFGPGTRLTVL.

This clone was recorded a few times. The chain employs TRBV4-1 and TRBJ1-5; D possibly corresponds to TRBD1 (5 bases). Trimming took off 0 bases at V and 6 bases at J, with 9 bases between the two ends. CDR1 MGHRA and CDR2 YSYEKL come from the germline V gene. This CDR3 contains 14 residues. The CDR3 here is CASSQDRGTQPQHF. The CDR3 region has the DNA TGCGCCAGCAGCCAAGATAGGGGTACTCAGCCCCAGCATTTT.

On this clone itself: This CDR3 is also generated by other DNA sequences in the sample. The J gene is TRBJ2-5, the V gene TRBV5-1; D possibly corresponds to TRBD1 (5 bases). Between the trimmed V and J ends, which lost 4 bases and 3 bases, there was a span of 10 bases. The CDR3 contains 13 residues. Germline-derived CDR1 and CDR2 are SGHRS and YFSETQ. As DNA, the CDR3 is TGCGCCAGCAGCCGTCAGGGTGAAGAGACCCAGTACTTC. Amino acids: CASSRQGEETQYF.

The CDR3 DNA sequence: TGTGCCAGCAGCATAGACAGAGCGAACACTGAAGCTTTCTTT. It codes for CASSIDRANTEAFF. The chain is built from TRBV7-8 and TRBJ1-1; TRBD1 might be the D (5 bases). The length of the CDR3 is 14 residues. The germline V gene has CDR1 SGHVS and CDR2 FQNEAQ. Trimming removed 5 bases at V and 1 base at J, with 11 bases between.